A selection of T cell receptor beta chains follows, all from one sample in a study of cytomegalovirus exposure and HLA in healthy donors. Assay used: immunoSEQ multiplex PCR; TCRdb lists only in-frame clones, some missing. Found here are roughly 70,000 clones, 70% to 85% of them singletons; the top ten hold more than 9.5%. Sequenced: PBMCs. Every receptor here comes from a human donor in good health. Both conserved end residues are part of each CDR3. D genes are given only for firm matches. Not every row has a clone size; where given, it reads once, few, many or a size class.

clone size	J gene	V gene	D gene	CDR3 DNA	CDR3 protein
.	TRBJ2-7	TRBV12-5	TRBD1	TGTGCTAGTGGTCCACCGGGACAGACCTACGAGCAGTACTTC	CASGPPGQTYEQYF
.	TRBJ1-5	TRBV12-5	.	TGTGCTAGTGGTTTGGGAGACACCTTTAGCAATCAGCCCCAGCATTTT	CASGLGDTFSNQPQHF
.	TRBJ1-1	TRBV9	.	TGTGCCAGCAGCGTCCTAGGGGCTCCGGACACTGAAGCTTTCTTT	CASSVLGAPDTEAFF
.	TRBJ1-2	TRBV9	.	TGTGCCAGCAGCGGGTTAGGACAGCCTAACTATGGCTACACCTTC	CASSGLGQPNYGYTF
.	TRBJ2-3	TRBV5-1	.	TGCGCCAGCAGGGAGGGAGGCAGCACAGATACGCAGTATTTT	CASREGGSTDTQYF
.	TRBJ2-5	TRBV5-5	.	TGTGCCAGCAGCTTGTCACCCGGTCCCTCGGGGTACTTC	CASSLSPGPSGYF
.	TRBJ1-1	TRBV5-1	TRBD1	TGCGCCAGCAGCCTGACAGGGTTAACTGAAGCTTTCTTT	CASSLTGLTEAFF
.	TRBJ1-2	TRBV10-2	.	TGCGCCAGCAGTGATCAGGGCTTCTATGGCTACACCTTC	CASSDQGFYGYTF
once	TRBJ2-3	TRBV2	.	TGTGCCAGCACCCAAAGCCAAACTAGCACAGATACGCAGTATTTT	CASTQSQTSTDTQYF
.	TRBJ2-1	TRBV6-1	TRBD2	TGTGCCAGCAGTGTTACGGGAGGGGGGGTCAATGAGCAGTTCTTC	CASSVTGGGVNEQFF
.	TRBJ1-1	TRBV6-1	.	TGTGCCAGCACGGTTGGAGGCACTGAAGCTTTCTTT	CASTVGGTEAFF
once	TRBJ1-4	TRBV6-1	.	TGTGCCAGCATTATGCAGGGATGGGGTGAAAAACTGTTTTTT	CASIMQGWGEKLFF
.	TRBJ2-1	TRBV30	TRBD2	TGTGCCTGGAACCCCGGTCGCCGGGGGGAATACAATGAGCAGTTCTTC	CAWNPGRRGEYNEQFF
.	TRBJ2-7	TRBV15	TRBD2	TGTGCCACCAGCAGAGATGGGCAGGCGGGAGAGGGTTCCTACGAGCAGTACTTC	CATSRDGQAGEGSYEQYF
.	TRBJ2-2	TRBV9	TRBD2	TGTGCCAGCAGCGCCCCCCTAATGGGGGAGGGGAACACCGGGGAGCTGTTTTTT	CASSAPLMGEGNTGELFF
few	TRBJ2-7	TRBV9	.	TGTGCCAGCAGCGTAGAAGATACTGCCTACGAGCAGTACTTC	CASSVEDTAYEQYF
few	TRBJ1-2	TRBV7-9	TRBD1	TGTGCCAGCAGCTTGGGCCGGACAGGGTCGAACTATGGCTACACCTTC	CASSLGRTGSNYGYTF
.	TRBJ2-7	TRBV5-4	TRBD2	TGTGCCAGCAGCTTTGGTGGGACTAGTTCCTACGAGCAGTACTTC	CASSFGGTSSYEQYF
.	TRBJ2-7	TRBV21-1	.	TGTGCCAGCGCAGGACAGGGAACCTACTCCTACGAGCAGTACTTC	CASAGQGTYSYEQYF
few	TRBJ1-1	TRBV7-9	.	TGTGCCAGCAGCACCTTCGGGACGGGGGCTGAAGCTTTCTTT	CASSTFGTGAEAFF
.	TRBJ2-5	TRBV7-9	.	TGTGCCAGCAGCCCCGTCCTGGGGGCAGAGACCCAGTACTTC	CASSPVLGAETQYF
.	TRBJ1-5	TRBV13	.	TGTGCCAGCAGCCCCTCGTGGCGGGGAGGGAATCAGCCCCAGCATTTT	CASSPSWRGGNQPQHF
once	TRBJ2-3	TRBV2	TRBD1	TGTGCCAGCAGACTGGACAGGAACACAGATACGCAGTATTTT	CASRLDRNTDTQYF
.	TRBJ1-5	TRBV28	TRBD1	TGTGCCAGCACCCCGACAGGGGGCGATCAGCCCCAGCATTTT	CASTPTGGDQPQHF
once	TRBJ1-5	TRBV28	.	TGTGCCAGCAGTTTAGGCGGGACCCTTGGCAATCAGCCCCAGCATTTT	CASSLGGTLGNQPQHF
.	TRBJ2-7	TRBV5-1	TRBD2	TGCGCCAGCAGCTTGTTGCTAGCGGGGGCCGGCTACGAGCAGTACTTC	CASSLLLAGAGYEQYF
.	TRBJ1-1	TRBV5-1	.	TGCGCCAGCAGCCATGGGGGGGGCGGGACTGAAGCTTTCTTT	CASSHGGGGTEAFF
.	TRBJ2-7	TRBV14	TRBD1	TGTGCCAGCAGCGAACCGGGACAGGGAACCTACGAGCAGTACTTC	CASSEPGQGTYEQYF
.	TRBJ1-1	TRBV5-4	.	TGTGCCAGCAGCATGAACAGGGCCATGAACACTGAAGCTTTCTTT	CASSMNRAMNTEAFF